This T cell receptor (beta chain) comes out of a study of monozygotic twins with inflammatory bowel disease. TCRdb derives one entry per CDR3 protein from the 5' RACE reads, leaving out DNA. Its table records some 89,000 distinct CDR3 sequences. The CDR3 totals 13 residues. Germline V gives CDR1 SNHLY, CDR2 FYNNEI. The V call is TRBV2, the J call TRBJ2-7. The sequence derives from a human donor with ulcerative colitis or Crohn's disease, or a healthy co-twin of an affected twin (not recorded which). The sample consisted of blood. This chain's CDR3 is CASRPDGSVEQYF.